This entry lists 29 T cell receptor beta chains sequenced from one sample in a study of T cells expressing NK-cell markers. TCRdb re-called the 5' RACE reads; one entry per CDR3 protein, DNA not given. The sample holds some 450,000 distinct CDR3 sequences. Sequences were obtained from blood T cells: a sorted CD56 or NKG2C T cell subset, CD4+ or CD8+ T cells, or bulk PBMC T cells (not recorded which). These TCRs come from a woman aged 18 to 75 in good health.

This chain connects TRBV25-1 to TRBJ2-1; as DNA is missing, the TRBD2 call by TCRdb cannot be tested. The germline V gene encodes CDR1 MGHDK and CDR2 SYGVNS. This CDR3 is built from 17 residues. CDR3 loop: CASSVRTSGSSYNEQFF.

The V gene is TRBV12-3 or TRBV12-4, the J gene TRBJ2-5. This CDR3 contains 14 residues. The CDR3 is CASSLLRPRETQYF.

This chain links TRBV12-3 or TRBV12-4 with TRBJ1-6. The CDR3 loop spans 15 amino acids. CDR3 amino acids: CASSLGSGPNSPLHF.

The chain carries TRBV20-1 and TRBJ2-7; TCRdb proposes TRBD2, but this gene call is untestable without DNA. The CDR3 contains 12 residues. Germline V gene data show CDR1 as DFQATT and CDR2 as SNEGSKA (reference sequence). The chain's CDR3 is CSAELAVYEQYF.

The chain combines TRBV5-1 with TRBJ2-1; absent DNA, TCRdb's TRBD1 call cannot be checked. Germline CDR1 SGHRS, CDR2 YFSETQ. The CDR3 covers 16 residues. The CDR3 sequence is CASSGDAPVIYNEQFF.

The V and J genes are TRBV18 and TRBJ2-3. CDR1 is KGHSH and CDR2 is LQKENI in the germline V gene. This CDR3 has 14 residues. CDR3 sequence reads: CASSPYISTDTQYF.

The V call is TRBV28, the J call TRBJ2-1. The CDR3 has 11 residues. Per germline, CDR1 MDHEN and CDR2 SYDVKM. CDR3 loop: CASSFPNEQFF.

CDR3 amino acids: CSATKSYNEQFF. V is TRBV20-1 and J is TRBJ2-1. Per germline, CDR1 DFQATT and CDR2 SNEGSKA (reference sequence). The CDR3 is 12 residues long.

The chain employs TRBV18 and TRBJ2-1; the D call of TRBD1 rests on TCRdb alone, since no DNA is present to check it. There are 14 residues in the CDR3. Germline-derived CDR1 and CDR2 are KGHSH and LQKENI. CDR3 amino acids: CASSPLGARNEQFF.

The gene calls are TRBV19 and TRBJ2-1; TCRdb calls TRBD2, which cannot be checked without DNA. There are 15 residues in the CDR3. Germline V lookup: CDR1 LNHDA, CDR2 SQIVND (reference sequence). CDR3 region: CASSRLAGGQGEQFF.

This chain links TRBV20-1 with TRBJ2-1; TCRdb's D call, TRBD1, is unchecked because there is no DNA. There are 14 residues in the CDR3. In germline, CDR1 is DFQATT, CDR2 SNEGSKA (reference sequence). This chain's CDR3 is CSALKTETYNEQFF.

The CDR3 is CASSNLAGLYEQYF. The chain joins TRBV27 to TRBJ2-7; absent DNA, TCRdb's TRBD2 call cannot be checked. CDR1 is MNHEY, CDR2 SMNVEV, per germline (reference sequence). This CDR3 spans 14 amino acids.

V is TRBV7-2 and J is TRBJ2-7. CDR1 and CDR2 (germline): SGHTA, FQGNSA. The CDR3 runs to 14 residues. The CDR3 region is CASSLTGSFNEQYF.

V and J are TRBV7-2 and TRBJ1-4. The CDR3 contains 14 residues. Germline lookup yields CDR1 SGHTA and CDR2 FQGNSA. The CDR3 region is CASSSAPANEKLFF.

V and J are TRBV15 and TRBJ2-2; TCRdb reports TRBD1, a call that lacks DNA to check it against. Germline V gene lookup returns CDR1 LNHNV and CDR2 YYDKDF (reference sequence). This CDR3 is 15 amino acids long. CDR3: CATSTRDSNTGELFF.

This chain uses TRBV2 with TRBJ2-1; checking the TCRdb D call of TRBD2 is not possible without DNA. The CDR3 has 13 residues. Germline-derived CDR1 and CDR2 are SNHLY and FYNNEI. CDR3 loop: CASRVRGGDEQFF.

The rearrangement links TRBV20-1 to TRBJ2-1; the TCRdb call, TRBD2, lacks DNA for checking. Germline V CDR1 and CDR2: DFQATT, SNEGSKA (reference sequence). The CDR3 length is 18 residues. CDR3 loop: CSARVSRGALSSYNEQFF.

The chain uses TRBV19 and TRBJ2-7; lacking DNA, the TRBD1 call made by TCRdb goes unchecked. The CDR3 is 13 amino acids. CDR1 LNHDA and CDR2 SQIVND come from the germline V gene (reference sequence). The CDR3 is CASSTLSGDEQYF.

The chain couples TRBV18 to TRBJ2-7; lacking DNA, the TRBD1 call made by TCRdb goes unchecked. The CDR3 extends over 13 amino acids. Germline lookup yields CDR1 KGHSH and CDR2 LQKENI. The chain's CDR3 is CASAPGQGYEQYF.

The gene calls are TRBV20-1 and TRBJ1-5; the TCRdb D gene call, TRBD1, has no DNA to confirm it. Germline V CDR1 and CDR2: DFQATT, SNEGSKA (reference sequence). This CDR3 region has 14 residues. CDR3 amino acids: CSARDRQHRATQHF.

This chain links TRBV7-2 with TRBJ2-3. The CDR3 is made up of 11 amino acids. Per germline, CDR1 SGHTA and CDR2 FQGNSA. The CDR3 sequence is CASQATGTQYF. Combining the CDR3 with reference TRBV7-2 and TRBJ2-3 gives the whole variable domain GAGVSQSPSNKVTEKGKDVELRCDPISGHTALYWYRQSLGQGLEFLIYFQGNSAPDKSGLPSDRFSAERTGGSVSTLTIQRTQQEDSAVYLCASQATGTQYFGPGTRLTVL.

This sequence joins TRBV2 and TRBJ1-2; absent DNA, TCRdb's TRBD1 call cannot be checked. This CDR3 is built from 12 residues. CDR1 and CDR2 from the germline V gene are SNHLY and FYNNEI. The CDR3 sequence is CASTRTGDGYTF.

The genes are TRBV4-3 and TRBJ1-6; TCRdb lists TRBD1, though no DNA is available to test this call. From germline, CDR1 is LGHNA and CDR2 YSLEER. This CDR3 spans 17 amino acids. CDR3 sequence: CASSQDRVGTYNSPLHF.

The chain is built from TRBV12-3 or TRBV12-4 and TRBJ1-1. CDR3 length: 11 amino acids. CDR3: CASSFGHEAFF.

The rearrangement joins TRBV4-3 to TRBJ1-5; TCRdb gives TRBD1 as the D gene, but with no DNA this cannot be confirmed. CDR1 is LGHNA and CDR2 is YSLEER in the germline V gene. This CDR3 has 15 residues. Here the CDR3 reads CASSATGSSNQPQHF.

The genes are TRBV5-1 and TRBJ2-5; the TCRdb call, TRBD2, lacks DNA for checking. Germline CDR1 reads SGHRS; CDR2 reads YFSETQ. There are 14 residues in the CDR3. CDR3 region: CASSLGLAGETQYF.

The genes are TRBV3-1 and TRBJ2-2; TCRdb indicates TRBD2, and absent DNA this call remains unverified. From germline, CDR1 is LGHDT and CDR2 YNNKEL (reference sequence). The CDR3 contains 16 residues. This CDR3 reads CASSQGTPGPTGELFF.

V is TRBV9 and J is TRBJ2-1. In germline, CDR1 is SGDLS, CDR2 YYNGEE. This CDR3 has 15 amino acids. CDR3 residues: CASSVVGDLPHEQFF.

The V gene is TRBV6-2 or TRBV6-3, the J gene TRBJ2-5; TCRdb returns TRBD1, unconfirmable since there is no DNA. The CDR3 covers 14 residues. Germline CDR1 MNHEY, CDR2 SVGEGT. CDR3 protein: CASSFLTPGETQYF.